Presented here are 16 T cell receptor beta chains from one specimen sequenced in a study of T cells in Graves' hyperthyroidism and ophthalmopathy. RNA transcripts were the template for amplifying TCR beta CDR3 regions. The HTBI primer set served for first-round RT-PCR of the TCR CDR3. TCRdb called the multiplex PCR reads again in MiXCR, with one record for every CDR3 protein. The top ten clones hold about two fifths of a sample with roughly 510,000 distinct CDR3 sequences, around 50% of them seen once. The sample was peripheral blood or thyroid tissue (not recorded which). These receptor sequences come from an adult woman with Graves' disease, either hyperthyroidism or ophthalmopathy (not recorded which).

Only one count was recorded for this clonotype. V gene TRBV7-8 combines with J gene TRBJ2-6, with TRBD1 matching 7 bases. CDR1 is SGHVS and CDR2 is FQNEAQ in the germline V gene. V lost 5 bases, J lost 4 bases, and 11 bases stayed unmatched. CDR3 length equals 17 residues. The DNA of the CDR3 is TGTGCCAGCAGCCTTGGGACAGTCATCTCGGGGGCCAACGTCCTGACTTTC. Translating it yields CASSLGTVISGANVLTF.

This clonotype was observed a few times. The chain uses TRBV29-1 and TRBJ1-1, with 9 bases that match TRBD1. The V segment lost 6 bases and the J segment 3 bases; nucleotides outside the gene matches: 5. From germline, CDR1 is SQVTM and CDR2 ANQGSEA. This CDR3 is 13 amino acids long. The CDR3 sequence is CSVAGQGYTEAFF. CDR3 coding DNA: TGCAGCGTCGCGGGACAGGGATACACTGAAGCTTTCTTT.

The V and J genes are TRBV10-3 and TRBJ2-7, with TRBD1 identical over 7 bases. CDR1 is ENHRY and CDR2 is SYGVKD in the germline V gene. V was pared by 6 bases and J by 7 bases, with 9 bases of the junction left unmatched. This CDR3 comprises 13 residues. CDR3 loop: CAIRLGQAGEQYF. CDR3 bases: TGTGCCATCAGACTCGGACAGGCCGGTGAGCAGTACTTC.

This chain uses TRBV19 with TRBJ1-4; D uncertain. The CDR3 extends over 14 amino acids. Germline V CDR1 and CDR2: LNHDA, SQIVND (reference sequence). Deletions cut 6 bases from V and 4 bases from J, with 12 bases between. CDR3 loop: CASSTGILNEKLFF. CDR3 nucleotides: TGTGCCAGTAGCACCGGGATCCTTAATGAAAAACTGTTTTTT.

The rearrangement joins TRBV7-9 to TRBJ2-5; D is perhaps TRBD1 (5 bases). Germline V CDR1 and CDR2: SEHNR, FQNEAQ (reference sequence). The germline V and J ends were trimmed by 5 bases and 0 bases, with 19 bases remaining between them. This CDR3 is 17 amino acids long. CDR3 region: CASSVYQDIWYQETQYF. Here the CDR3 DNA reads TGTGCCAGCAGCGTCTACCAGGACATCTGGTACCAAGAGACCCAGTACTTC.

In this sample, this clonotype turned up many times. This chain links TRBV20-1 with TRBJ1-5; tentatively, D is TRBD1 (6 bases). The ends were cut back, 6 bases at V and 0 bases at J, with 15 bases in the middle. This CDR3 has 15 amino acids. The V gene's germline CDR1 is DFQATT and CDR2 SNEGSKA (reference sequence). CDR3 coding DNA: TGCAGTGCCGACCCGAGGGGGGCTAGCAATCAGCCCCAGCATTTT. Protein: CSADPRGASNQPQHF.

As to this clonotype: In this CDR3 the conserved last residue, phenylalanine or tryptophan, is missing, so a read error is likely. The DNA is omitted, as the CDR3 cannot be located on it reliably, and the CDR3 follows TCRdb's listing. This chain links TRBV19 with TRBJ1-3. The CDR3 is 8 residues long, ends included. Germline CDR1 is LNHDA and CDR2 is SQIVND (reference sequence). CDR3 loop: CASRRKNT.

This clonotype has at least ten counts. This rearrangement joins TRBV12-3 or TRBV12-4 to TRBJ2-5, with TRBD2 matching over 12 bases. Trimming cost V 6 bases and J 4 bases; bases outside gene matches: 3. The length of the CDR3 is 14 residues. For the CDR3, the DNA is TGTGCCAGCAGCACGGGACTAGCGGGAGAGACCCAGTACTTC. Encoded protein: CASSTGLAGETQYF.

The J gene is TRBJ2-5, the V gene TRBV29-1, with D perhaps TRBD2 (6 bases). CDR3 length equals 15 residues. CDR1 and CDR2 from the germline V gene are SQVTM and ANQGSEA. With 5 bases removed from V and 4 bases from J, the gap between germline ends came to 20 bases. The CDR3 nucleotides read TGCAGCGTTAAACCTGGGGCGGGGAGAAGAGAGACCCAGTACTTC. This codes for CSVKPGAGRRETQYF.

This clonotype has just a few counts. V gene TRBV6-2 or TRBV6-3 combines with J gene TRBJ1-2; no clear D gene. V was clipped by 5 bases and J by 8 bases, with 18 bases between them. This CDR3 has 14 amino acids. Germline V lookup: CDR1 MNHEY, CDR2 SVGEGT. The CDR3 DNA follows: TGTGCCAGCAGTCCCACCGGCCCCTCCGTGGGCTACACCTTC. Amino acid sequence: CASSPTGPSVGYTF.

This clonotype was detected only a few times. V is TRBV7-9 and J is TRBJ1-6; 8 nucleotides agree with TRBD1. This CDR3 contains 14 residues. The trim removed 7 bases at V and 9 bases at J, leaving 8 bases unmatched. Germline values: CDR1 SEHNR, CDR2 FQNEAQ (reference sequence). CDR3 residues: CASTPGQAFSPLHF. The CDR3 DNA reads TGTGCCAGCACTCCGGGACAGGCATTTTCACCCCTCCACTTT.

The chain combines TRBV20-1 with TRBJ2-7, with 7 bases aligning to TRBD2. Per germline, CDR1 DFQATT and CDR2 SNEGSKA (reference sequence). The CDR3 contains 14 residues. The junction had 8 bases not matched to a gene; V was cut back by 4 bases and J by 2 bases. This CDR3 reads CSATTPGGAYEQYF. DNA of the CDR3: TGCAGTGCTACTACGCCTGGGGGGGCCTACGAGCAGTACTTC.

This clonotype occurred many times. The chain links TRBV10-2 to TRBJ2-2; 7 bases match TRBD2. Looked up from germline, CDR1 is WSHSY and CDR2 is SAAADI. CDR3 length equals 15 residues. Germline trimming cut 4 bases from V and 6 bases from J; bases unmatched to any gene: 8. The CDR3 spells CASSVLAGVAGELFF. The CDR3 DNA is TGCGCCAGCAGTGTTTTGGCGGGAGTAGCCGGGGAGCTGTTTTTT.

This clonotype was seen more than once but under ten times. V is TRBV2 and J is TRBJ2-5; TRBD1 or TRBD2 may be the D gene (5 bases each). Germline V gene data show CDR1 as SNHLY and CDR2 as FYNNEI. Trimming pared 7 bases from V and 8 bases from J, leaving 14 bases between. The CDR3 is 12 amino acids. The CDR3 spells CASILQDSTQYF. The CDR3, as DNA: TGTGCCAGCATCCTACAGGACTCAACCCAGTACTTC.

V and J are TRBV5-1 and TRBJ2-2; the match to TRBD1 covers 9 bases. This CDR3 region has 16 residues. The germline CDR1 and CDR2 sequences are SGHRS and YFSETQ. V shed 0 bases and J 7 bases; nucleotides not matched to a gene: 7. The CDR3 DNA is TGCGCCAGCAGCTTGGGTACTGGACAGGGGCTCGGGGAGCTGTTTTTT. It codes for CASSLGTGQGLGELFF.

A remark on this clonotype: A read error may produce the germline difference seen at one junction end. V usage is TRBV7-9 and J usage is TRBJ1-2, with 10 bases fitting TRBD1. Per the germline V gene, CDR1 is SEHNR and CDR2 is FQNEAQ (reference sequence). The CDR3 totals 15 residues. CDR3 sequence: CASSQEGQGNYGYTF. In nucleotides, the CDR3 is TGCGCCAGCAGCCAAGAGGGACAGGGGAACTATGGCTACACCTTC. Full variable domain (missing parts from reference TRBV7-9 and TRBJ1-2): DTGVSQNPRHKITKRGQNVTFRCDPISEHNRLYWYRQTLGQGPEFLTYFQNEAQLEKSRLLSDRFSAERPKGSFSTLEIQRTEQGDSAMYLCASSQEGQGNYGYTFGSGTRLTVV.